The sequence of this T cell receptor beta chain was determined in a study of patients and donors after allogeneic stem cell transplantation (TCRdb year 2020). CDR1 and CDR2 were assigned from the germline V gene as SGHAT and FQNNGV. Trimming removed 4 bases from V and 3 bases from J; the gene matches leave 6 bases unexplained. The CDR3 starts with the cysteine, ends with the phenylalanine, and has 15 residues. The sequence is cut down to CDR3 DNA, 45 bases in frame from base 1. Library creation used RT-PCR. Sequencer: NextSeq 550. Through fastp at Q25 and MiXCR, TCRdb rebuilt clones from the public reads, retaining in-frame beta chains. Here each entry gathers all rows of one CDR3 protein and keeps the most common genes and DNA. Within this sample are 150,000 to 200,000 distinct CDR3 sequences, with roughly 31% of them counted one time only. The top ten constitute roughly 3% of the sample. The table lists this clonotype with a few counts. The antigen it recognizes is unknown. Base quality data are lacking; no much larger clone is found one base away.

The sequence was collected from a human donor who was either an allogeneic HSCT recipient or a stem cell or donor lymphocyte infusion donor (not recorded which). It is not recorded whose cells these are; they may come from a transplant donor. The chain is encoded by TRBV11-2 joined to TRBJ2-5; 9 nucleotides in the junction match TRBD1. Sequenced material: blood, either unsorted or a sorted T cell fraction (not recorded which). The CDR3 protein: CASSSGQGIKETQYF. At the DNA level, the sequence is TGTGCCAGCAGCTCGGGACAGGGAATTAAAGAGACCCAGTACTTC. Supplemented by the reference TRBV11-2 and TRBJ2-5 proteins around the CDR3, the complete variable domain is EAGVAQSPRYKIIEKRQSVAFWCNPISGHATLYWYQQILGQGPKLLIQFQNNGVVDDSQLPKDRFSAERLKGVDSTLKIQPAKLEDSAVYLCASSSGQGIKETQYFGPGTRLLVL.